This T cell receptor (beta chain) comes out of a study of CD8 T cells in ankylosing spondylitis. Study results and limitations: Disease-linked clones bore a CD8+ phenotype, appearing relatively rarely in peripheral blood. What seemed typical of ankylosing spondylitis blood was a TCR beta motif built from 8 or 9 highly homologous variants.

Each CDR3 protein is one row after TCRdb ran MiXCR on the 5' RACE reads. This table has 450,000 to 550,000 distinct CDR3 sequences, roughly 5% appearing once. CDR3 length: 14 amino acids. Germline values: CDR1 LGHDT, CDR2 YNNKEL (reference sequence). The V end lost 6 bases, the J end lost 2 bases, and 10 bases lay between the germline ends. Turning to this clonotype: Its antigen is not identified.

Sequencing was performed on blood, either unsorted or a sorted T cell fraction (not recorded which). This TCR was recovered from a male donor with ankylosing spondylitis. The chain recombines TRBV3-1 with TRBJ1-4; TRBD1 is a possible D gene (5 bases). The CDR3 loop is CASRPDSTNEKLFF. The CDR3, as DNA: TGTGCCAGCAGACCCGACAGCACTAATGAAAAACTGTTTTTT. Combining the CDR3 with reference TRBV3-1 and TRBJ1-4 gives the whole variable domain DTAVSQTPKYLVTQMGNDKSIKCEQNLGHDTMYWYKQDSKKFLKIMFSYNNKELIINETVPNRFSPKSPDKAHLNLHINSLELGDSAVYFCASRPDSTNEKLFFGSGTQLSVL.